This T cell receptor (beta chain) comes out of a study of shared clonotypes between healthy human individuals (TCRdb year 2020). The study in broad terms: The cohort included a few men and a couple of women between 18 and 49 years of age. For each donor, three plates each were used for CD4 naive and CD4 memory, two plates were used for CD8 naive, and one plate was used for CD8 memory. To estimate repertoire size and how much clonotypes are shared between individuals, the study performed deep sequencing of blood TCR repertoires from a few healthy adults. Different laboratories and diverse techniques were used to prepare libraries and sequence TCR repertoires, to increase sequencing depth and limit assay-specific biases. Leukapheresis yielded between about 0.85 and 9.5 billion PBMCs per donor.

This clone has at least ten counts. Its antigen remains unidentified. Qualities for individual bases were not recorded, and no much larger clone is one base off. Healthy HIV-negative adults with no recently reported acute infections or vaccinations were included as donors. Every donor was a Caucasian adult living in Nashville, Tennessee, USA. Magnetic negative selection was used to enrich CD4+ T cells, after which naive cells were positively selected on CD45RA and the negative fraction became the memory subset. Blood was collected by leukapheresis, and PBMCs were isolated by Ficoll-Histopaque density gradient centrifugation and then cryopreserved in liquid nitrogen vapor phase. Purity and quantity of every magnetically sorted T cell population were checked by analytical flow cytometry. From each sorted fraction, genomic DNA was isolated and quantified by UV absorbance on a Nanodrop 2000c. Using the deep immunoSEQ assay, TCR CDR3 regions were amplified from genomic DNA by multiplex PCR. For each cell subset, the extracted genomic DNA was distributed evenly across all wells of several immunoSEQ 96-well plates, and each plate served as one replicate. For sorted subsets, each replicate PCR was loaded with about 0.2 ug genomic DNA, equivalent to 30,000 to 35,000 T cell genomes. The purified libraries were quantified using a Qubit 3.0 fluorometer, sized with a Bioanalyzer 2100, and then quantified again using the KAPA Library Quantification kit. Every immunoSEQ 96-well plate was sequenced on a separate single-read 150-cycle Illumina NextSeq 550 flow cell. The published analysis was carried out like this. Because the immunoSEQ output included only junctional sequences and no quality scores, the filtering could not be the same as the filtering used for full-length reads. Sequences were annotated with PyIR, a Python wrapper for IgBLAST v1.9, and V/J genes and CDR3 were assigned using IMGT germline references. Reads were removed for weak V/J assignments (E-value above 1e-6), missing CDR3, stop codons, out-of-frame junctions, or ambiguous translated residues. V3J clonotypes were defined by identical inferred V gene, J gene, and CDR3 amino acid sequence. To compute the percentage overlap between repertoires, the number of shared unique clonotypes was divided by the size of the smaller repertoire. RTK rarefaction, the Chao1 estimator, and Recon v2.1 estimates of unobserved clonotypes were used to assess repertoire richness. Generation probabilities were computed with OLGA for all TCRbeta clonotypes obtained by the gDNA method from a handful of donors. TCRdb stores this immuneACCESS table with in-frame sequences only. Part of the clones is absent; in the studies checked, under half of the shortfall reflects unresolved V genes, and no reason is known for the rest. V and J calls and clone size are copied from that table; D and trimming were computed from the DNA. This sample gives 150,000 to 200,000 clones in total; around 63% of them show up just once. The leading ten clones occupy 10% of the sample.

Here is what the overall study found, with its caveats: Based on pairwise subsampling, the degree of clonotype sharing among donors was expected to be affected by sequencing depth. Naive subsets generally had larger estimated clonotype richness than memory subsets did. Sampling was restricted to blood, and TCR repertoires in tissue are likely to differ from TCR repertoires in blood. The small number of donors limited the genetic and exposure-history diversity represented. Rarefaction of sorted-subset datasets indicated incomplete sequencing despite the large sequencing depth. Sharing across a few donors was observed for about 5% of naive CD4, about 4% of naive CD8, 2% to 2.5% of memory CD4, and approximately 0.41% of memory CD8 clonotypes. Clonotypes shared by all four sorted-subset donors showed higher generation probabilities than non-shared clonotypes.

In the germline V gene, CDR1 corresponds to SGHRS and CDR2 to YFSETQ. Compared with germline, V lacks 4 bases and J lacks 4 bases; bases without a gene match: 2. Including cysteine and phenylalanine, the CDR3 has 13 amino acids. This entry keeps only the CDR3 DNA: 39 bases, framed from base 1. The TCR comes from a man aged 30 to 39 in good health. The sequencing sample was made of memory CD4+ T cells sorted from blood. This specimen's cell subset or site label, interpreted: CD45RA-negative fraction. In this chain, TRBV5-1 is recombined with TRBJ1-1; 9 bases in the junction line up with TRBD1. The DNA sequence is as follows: TGCGCCAGCAGCAACAGGGGGCCCACTGAAGCTTTCTTT. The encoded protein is CASSNRGPTEAFF. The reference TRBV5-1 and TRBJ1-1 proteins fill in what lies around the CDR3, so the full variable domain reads KAGVTQTPRYLIKTRGQQVTLSCSPISGHRSVSWYQQTPGQGLQFLFEYFSETQRNKGNFPGRFSGRQFSNSRSEMNVSTLELGDSALYLCASSNRGPTEAFFGQGTRLTVV.